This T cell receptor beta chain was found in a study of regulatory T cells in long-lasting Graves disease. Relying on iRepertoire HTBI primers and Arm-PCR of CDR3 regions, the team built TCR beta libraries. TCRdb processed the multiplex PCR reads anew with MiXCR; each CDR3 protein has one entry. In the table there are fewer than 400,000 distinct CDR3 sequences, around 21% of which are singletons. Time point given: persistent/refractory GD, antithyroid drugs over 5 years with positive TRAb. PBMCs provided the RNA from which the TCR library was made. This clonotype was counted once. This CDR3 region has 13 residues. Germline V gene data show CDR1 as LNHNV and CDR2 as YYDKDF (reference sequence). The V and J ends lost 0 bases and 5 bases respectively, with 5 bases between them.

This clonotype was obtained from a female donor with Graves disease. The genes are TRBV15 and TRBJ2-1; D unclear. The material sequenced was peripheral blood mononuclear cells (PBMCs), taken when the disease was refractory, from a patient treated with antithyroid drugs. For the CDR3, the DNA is TGTGCCACCAGCAGAGAACCCCACAATGAGCAGTTCTTC. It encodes CATSREPHNEQFF. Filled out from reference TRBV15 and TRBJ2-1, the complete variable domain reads DAMVIQNPRYQVTQFGKPVTLSCSQTLNHNVMYWYQQKSSQAPKLLFHYYDKDFNNEADTPDNFQSRRPNTSFCFLDIRSPGLGDTAMYLCATSREPHNEQFFGPGTRLTVL.